The 2 T cell receptor beta chains presented below share a single source sample, sequenced in a study of blood T cell repertoires in COVID-19 (dated by TCRdb to 2019 to 2021). To prepare the library, the immunoSEQ multiplex PCR assay was applied. The immuneACCESS repertoire file appears here via TCRdb, limited to in-frame rearrangements. These files lack a portion of the clones; in checked studies, under half of the deficit traces to unresolved V genes, and the cause of the others is not known. The sample records 86,000 or so clones, 75% to 95% of which are singletons. The ten largest clones capture roughly 2% of the sample. Input material: peripheral blood. The receptors derive from a woman aged 50 to 60 in a cohort sampled during active COVID-19.

The CDR3 DNA reads TGTGCCAGCAGTGCACCCCGCGGCAAACTGTTTTTT. Amino acid sequence: CASSAPRGKLFF. V usage is TRBV12-3 or TRBV12-4 and J usage is TRBJ1-4; D not certain. This CDR3 comprises 12 residues. V was trimmed by 5 bases and J by 11 bases, leaving 12 bases between them.

This chain joins TRBV5-1 and TRBJ2-2, with TRBD2 matching 8 bases. V lost 0 bases, J lost 1 base, and 8 bases stayed unmatched. This CDR3 comprises 18 residues. The germline V gene encodes CDR1 SGHRS and CDR2 YFSETQ. The CDR3 nucleotides are TGCGCCAGCAGCTTGGGGTTCCGGGGGGGCAAGAACACCGGGGAGCTGTTTTTT. Amino acids: CASSLGFRGGKNTGELFF.